This TCR beta chain derives from a study of neurological immune-mediated disorders. This clonotype was counted ten times or more. This CDR3 spans 15 amino acids. Per the germline V gene, CDR1 is SGHRS and CDR2 is YFSETQ. V dropped 4 bases and J dropped 4; count of bases not matched to a gene: 5. TCRdb reprocessed the 5' RACE reads with MiXCR, giving one entry per CDR3 protein. There are 70,000 to 95,000 distinct CDR3 sequences in the sample; over 10% occur only once, and 5% lies in the top ten. Time point: longitudinal time-point 2. The genes are TRBV5-1 and TRBJ2-1, with 10 positions matching TRBD2. Sequencing was carried out using PBMCs. The clonotype originates from a female donor with HTLV-1-associated myelopathy (HAM/TSP). As DNA, the CDR3 is TGCGCCAGCAGCATTGCTAGCGGGGGTTACAATGAGCAGTTCTTC. Translation gives CASSIASGGYNEQFF.